Described below is a single T cell receptor beta chain sequence and its context. The antigen is undetermined. The data were taken from a study of T cells in localized non-small cell lung cancer. Study-wide results and caveats: Median detection of top 100 tumor clones in adjacent lung was around 60 clones.

With V trimmed by 6 bases and J by 1 base, 11 bases remained unmatched. The length of the CDR3 is 16 residues. From germline, CDR1 is MDHEN and CDR2 SYDVKM. TCRdb's copy holds only in-frame clones and misses some; the assay was immunoSEQ multiplex PCR. The sample holds 75,000 to 80,000 clones, about 88% seen once. The J gene is TRBJ1-1, the V gene TRBV28; TRBD1 matches at 7 bases. This specimen was peripheral blood, taken before any cancer treatment. The source is a woman aged 35-75 years with stage I squamous cell lung carcinoma. CDR3 nucleotide sequence: TGTGCCAGCAGATTTGGGACAGAACTCTCGAACACTGAAGCTTTCTTT. This encodes CASRFGTELSNTEAFF.